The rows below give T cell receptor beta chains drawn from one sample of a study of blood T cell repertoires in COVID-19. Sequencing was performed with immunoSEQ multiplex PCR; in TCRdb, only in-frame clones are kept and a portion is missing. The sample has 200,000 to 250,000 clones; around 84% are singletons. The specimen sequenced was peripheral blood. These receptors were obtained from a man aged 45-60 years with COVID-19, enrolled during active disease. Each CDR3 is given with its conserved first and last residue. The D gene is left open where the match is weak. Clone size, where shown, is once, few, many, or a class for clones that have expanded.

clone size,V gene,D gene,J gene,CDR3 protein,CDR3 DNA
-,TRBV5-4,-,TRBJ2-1,CASSFPGRGNEQFF,TGTGCCAGCAGCTTCCCCGGGAGAGGGAATGAGCAGTTCTTC
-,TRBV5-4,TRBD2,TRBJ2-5,CASSVSGGIQETQYF,TGTGCCAGCAGCGTTAGCGGGGGGATCCAAGAGACCCAGTACTTC
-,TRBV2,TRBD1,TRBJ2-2,CATGQGRNTGELFF,TGTGCCACCGGACAGGGTCGGAACACCGGGGAGCTGTTTTTT
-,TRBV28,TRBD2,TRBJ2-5,CASSSGTSGGETQYF,TGTGCCAGCAGTTCCGGGACTAGCGGGGGGGAGACCCAGTACTTC
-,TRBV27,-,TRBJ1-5,CASRPGWGDGQPQHF,TGTGCCAGCAGGCCGGGATGGGGGGACGGGCAGCCCCAGCATTTT
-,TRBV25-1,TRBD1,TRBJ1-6,CASREQGAGSPLHF,TGTGCCAGCAGGGAACAGGGGGCAGGGTCACCCCTCCACTTT
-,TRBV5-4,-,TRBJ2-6,CASSTTSGANVLTF,TGTGCCAGCAGCACAACCTCTGGGGCCAACGTCCTGACTTTC
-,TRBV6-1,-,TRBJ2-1,CASSGKWGADSYNEQFF,TGTGCCAGCAGTGGCAAGTGGGGCGCGGACTCCTACAATGAGCAGTTCTTC
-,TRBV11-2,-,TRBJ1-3,CASSALTSGNTIYF,TGTGCCAGCAGCGCGTTAACCTCTGGAAACACCATATATTTT
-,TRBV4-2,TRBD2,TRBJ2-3,CASSHAGGDTDTQYF,TGTGCCAGCAGCCACGCGGGGGGGGACACAGATACGCAGTATTTT
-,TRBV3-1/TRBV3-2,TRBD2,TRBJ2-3,CASSHYYPGLAGGDTQYF,TGTGCCAGCAGCCATTACTACCCGGGACTAGCGGGAGGTGATACGCAGTATTTT
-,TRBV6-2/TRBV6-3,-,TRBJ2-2,CASSYRTSRDTGELFF,TGTGCCAGCAGTTACAGAACTAGTAGAGACACCGGGGAGCTGTTTTTT
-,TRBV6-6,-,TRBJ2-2,CASSRPPGVENTGELFF,TGTGCCAGCAGTCGGCCCCCCGGGGTAGAAAACACCGGGGAGCTGTTTTTT
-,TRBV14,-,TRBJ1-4,CASSPIGGGLNEKLFF,TGTGCCAGCAGCCCCATCGGGGGAGGGCTGAATGAAAAACTGTTTTTT
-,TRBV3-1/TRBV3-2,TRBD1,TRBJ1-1,CASSDHRGVNTEAFF,TGTGCCAGCAGCGACCACAGGGGAGTAAACACTGAAGCTTTCTTT
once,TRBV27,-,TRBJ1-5,CASSTKGSGYNQPQHF,TGTGCCAGCAGTACGAAAGGGTCAGGGTACAATCAGCCCCAGCATTTT
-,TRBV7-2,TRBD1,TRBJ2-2,CASSLRDRVSGELFF,TGTGCCAGCAGCTTGAGGGACAGGGTTTCCGGGGAGCTGTTTTTT
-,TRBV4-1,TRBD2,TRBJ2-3,CASSQDRLAGALPPTDTQYF,TGCGCCAGCAGCCAAGATAGGCTAGCGGGGGCCCTACCTCCCACAGATACGCAGTATTTT
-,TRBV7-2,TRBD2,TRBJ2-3,CASSLGGGVTDTQYF,TGTGCCAGCAGCTTAGGCGGGGGGGTAACAGATACGCAGTATTTT
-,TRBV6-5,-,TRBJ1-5,CASKARMGQPQHF,TGTGCCAGCAAGGCCAGGATGGGTCAGCCCCAGCATTTT
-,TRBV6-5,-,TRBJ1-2,CASSLGSGYTF,TGTGCCAGTTCCTTAGGGAGTGGCTACACCTTC
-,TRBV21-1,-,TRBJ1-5,CASSKGLPGESSNQPQHF,TGTGCCAGCAGCAAAGGATTACCAGGGGAGAGTAGCAATCAGCCCCAGCATTTT
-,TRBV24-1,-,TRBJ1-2,CATSDPDRFYGYTF,TGTGCCACCAGTGACCCTGACAGGTTCTATGGCTACACCTTC
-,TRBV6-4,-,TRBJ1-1,CASSEARNTEAFF,TGTGCCAGCAGTGAGGCAAGGAACACTGAAGCTTTCTTT
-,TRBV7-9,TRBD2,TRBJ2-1,CASVTGTSGNNEQFF,TGTGCCAGCGTAACCGGGACTAGCGGAAACAATGAGCAGTTCTTC
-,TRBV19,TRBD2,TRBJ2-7,CASSMAGGAYEQYF,TGTGCCAGTAGTATGGCGGGAGGAGCATACGAGCAGTACTTC
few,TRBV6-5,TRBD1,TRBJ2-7,CASSRGQGDEQYF,TGTGCCAGCAGCCGGGGACAGGGGGACGAGCAGTACTTC
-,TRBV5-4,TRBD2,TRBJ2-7,CASSLVGTSDHEQYF,TGTGCCAGCAGCTTGGTGGGGACTAGCGACCACGAGCAGTACTTC
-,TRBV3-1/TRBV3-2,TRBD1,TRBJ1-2,CASSPGQGDYGYTF,TGTGCCAGCAGCCCCGGACAGGGGGACTATGGCTACACCTTC
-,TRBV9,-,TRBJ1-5,CASSVEAGHNQPQHF,TGTGCCAGCAGCGTAGAGGCAGGGCACAATCAGCCCCAGCATTTT
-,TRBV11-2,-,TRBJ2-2,CASSLGWGAGELFF,TGTGCCAGCAGCTTAGGTTGGGGGGCCGGGGAGCTGTTTTTT
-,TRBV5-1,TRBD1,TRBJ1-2,CASSPGTGGIDYGYTF,TGCGCCAGCAGCCCTGGGACAGGGGGCATAGACTATGGCTACACCTTC
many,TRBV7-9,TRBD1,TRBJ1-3,CASKGAARGNTIYF,TGTGCCAGCAAGGGGGCTGCTCGTGGAAACACCATATATTTT
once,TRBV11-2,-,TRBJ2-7,CASSPNRDSYEQYF,TGTGCCAGCAGCCCGAACAGGGACTCCTACGAGCAGTACTTC
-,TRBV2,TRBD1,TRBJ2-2,CASQPGGKNTGELFF,TGTGCCAGCCAGCCAGGGGGAAAGAACACCGGGGAGCTGTTTTTT
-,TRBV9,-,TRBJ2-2,CATGVGSTGELFF,TGTGCCACGGGAGTCGGATCCACCGGGGAGCTGTTTTTT
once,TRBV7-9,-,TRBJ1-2,CASSLAGATDSPYGYTF,TGTGCCAGCAGCTTAGCGGGGGCGACCGACAGCCCCTATGGCTACACCTTC
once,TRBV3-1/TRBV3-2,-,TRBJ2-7,CASSPQLLGYEQYF,TGTGCCAGCAGCCCCCAGTTGCTTGGCTACGAGCAGTACTTC
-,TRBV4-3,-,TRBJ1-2,CASSQDARSNYGYTF,TGCGCCAGCAGCCAAGATGCACGGTCTAACTATGGCTACACCTTC
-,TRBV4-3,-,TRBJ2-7,CASSQVAIASGVHYEQYF,TGCGCCAGCAGCCAAGTCGCGATTGCGTCGGGAGTACACTACGAGCAGTACTTC
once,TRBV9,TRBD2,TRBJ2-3,CASSVGGRPTSDTQYF,TGTGCCAGCAGCGTAGGCGGGAGGCCGACTTCAGATACGCAGTATTTT
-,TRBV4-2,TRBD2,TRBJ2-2,CASSKLAGNTGELFF,TGTGCCAGCAGCAAACTAGCGGGGAACACCGGGGAGCTGTTTTTT
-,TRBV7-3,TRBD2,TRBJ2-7,CASSLGSPSGGYEQYF,TGTGCCAGCAGCTTAGGGTCACCTAGCGGGGGCTACGAGCAGTACTTC
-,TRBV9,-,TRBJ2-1,CASSLGLLPNNEQFF,TGTGCCAGCAGCCTGGGACTCCTCCCAAACAATGAGCAGTTCTTC
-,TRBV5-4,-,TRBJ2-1,CASSKGGSGILDEQFF,TGTGCCAGCAGCAAGGGTGGGTCAGGGATCCTGGATGAGCAGTTCTTC
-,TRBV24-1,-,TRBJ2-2,CATSDSGTPDTGELFF,TGTGCCACCAGTGATTCAGGGACACCTGACACCGGGGAGCTGTTTTTT
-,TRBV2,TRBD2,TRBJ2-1,CASASGTSQNEQFF,TGTGCCAGCGCATCCGGGACTAGTCAAAATGAGCAGTTCTTC
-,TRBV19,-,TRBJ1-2,CASQQLPYGYTF,TGTGCCAGTCAACAGCTCCCCTATGGCTACACCTTC
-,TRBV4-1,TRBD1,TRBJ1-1,CASSQAGTASPEAFF,TGCGCCAGCAGCCAAGCCGGGACAGCCTCACCTGAAGCTTTCTTT
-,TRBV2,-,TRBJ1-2,CASSRLQVLSGYTF,TGTGCCAGCAGTAGATTACAGGTTCTGAGTGGGTACACCTTC
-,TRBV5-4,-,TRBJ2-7,CASSLKGSSSYEQYF,TGTGCCAGCAGCTTAAAAGGGAGTAGCTCCTACGAGCAGTACTTC